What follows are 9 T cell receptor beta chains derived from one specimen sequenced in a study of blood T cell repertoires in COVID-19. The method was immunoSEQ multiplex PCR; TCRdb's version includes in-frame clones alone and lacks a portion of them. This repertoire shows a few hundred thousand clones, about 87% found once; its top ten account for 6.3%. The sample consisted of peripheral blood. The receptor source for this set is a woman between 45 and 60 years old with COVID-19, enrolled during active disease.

The CDR3 loop reads CASSPNSYEQYF. The CDR3 DNA sequence: TGTGCCAGCAGCCCAAACAGCTACGAGCAGTACTTC. The chain joins TRBV7-2 to TRBJ2-7; D unresolved. Per germline, CDR1 SGHTA and CDR2 FQGNSA. Trimming took 5 bases from V and 3 from J, leaving 8 bases between them. The CDR3 length is 12 residues.

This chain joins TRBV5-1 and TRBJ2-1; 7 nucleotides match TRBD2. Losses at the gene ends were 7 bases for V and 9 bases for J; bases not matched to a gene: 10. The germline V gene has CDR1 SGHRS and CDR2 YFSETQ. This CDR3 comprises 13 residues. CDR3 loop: CASSREGEGEQFF. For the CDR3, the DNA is TGCGCCAGCTCCAGGGAGGGCGAGGGTGAGCAGTTCTTC.

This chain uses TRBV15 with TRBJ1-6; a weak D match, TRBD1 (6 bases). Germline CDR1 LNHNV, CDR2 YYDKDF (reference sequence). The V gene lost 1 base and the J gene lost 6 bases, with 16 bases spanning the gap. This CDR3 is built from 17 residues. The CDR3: CATSRVIGQSFNSPLHF. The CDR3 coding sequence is TGTGCCACCAGCAGAGTTATCGGACAGAGTTTTAATTCACCCCTCCACTTT.

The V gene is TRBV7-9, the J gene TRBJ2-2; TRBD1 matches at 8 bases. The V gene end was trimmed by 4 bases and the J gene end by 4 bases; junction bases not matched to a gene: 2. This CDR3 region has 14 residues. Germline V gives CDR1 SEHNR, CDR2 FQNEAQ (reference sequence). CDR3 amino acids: CASSSGQVTGELFF. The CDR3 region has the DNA TGTGCCAGCAGCTCGGGACAGGTCACCGGGGAGCTGTTTTTT.

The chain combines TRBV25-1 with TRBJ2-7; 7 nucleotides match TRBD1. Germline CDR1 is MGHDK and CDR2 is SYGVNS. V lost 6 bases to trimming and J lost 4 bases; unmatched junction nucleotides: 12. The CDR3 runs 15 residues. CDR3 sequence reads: CASRTGTEITYEQYF. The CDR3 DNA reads TGTGCCAGCAGGACCGGGACAGAAATAACTTACGAGCAGTACTTC.

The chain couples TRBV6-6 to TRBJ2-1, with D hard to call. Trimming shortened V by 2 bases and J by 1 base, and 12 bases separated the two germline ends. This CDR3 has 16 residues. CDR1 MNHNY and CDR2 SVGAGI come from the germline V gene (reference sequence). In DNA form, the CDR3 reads TGTGCCAGCAGTTACGGTTTAGCTTCGTCCTACAATGAGCAGTTCTTC. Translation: CASSYGLASSYNEQFF.

CDR3 in amino acids: CASSLGLAGSYNEQFF. CDR3 sequence (DNA): TGTGCCAGCAGCCTGGGACTAGCGGGGAGCTACAATGAGCAGTTCTTC. The V and J genes are TRBV28 and TRBJ2-1; 13 nucleotides agree with TRBD2. Trimming at V came to 6 bases and at J to 3 bases, leaving 5 bases not matched to a gene. CDR1 MDHEN and CDR2 SYDVKM come from the germline V gene. CDR3 length: 16 residues.

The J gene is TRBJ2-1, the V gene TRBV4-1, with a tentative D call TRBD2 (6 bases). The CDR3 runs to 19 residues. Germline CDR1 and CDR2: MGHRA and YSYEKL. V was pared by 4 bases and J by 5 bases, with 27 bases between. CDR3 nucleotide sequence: TGCGCCAGCAGCCCTACTCCCGGCGGGACTGGTCGAAGGAACAATGAGCAGTTCTTC. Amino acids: CASSPTPGGTGRRNNEQFF.

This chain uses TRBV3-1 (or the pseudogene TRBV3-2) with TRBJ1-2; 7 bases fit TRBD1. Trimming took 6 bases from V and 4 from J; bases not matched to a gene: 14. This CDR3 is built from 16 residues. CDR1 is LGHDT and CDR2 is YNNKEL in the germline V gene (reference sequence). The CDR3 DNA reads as TGTGCCAGCAGGCCCGCCCCGGGACAGATAGGCTATGGCTACACCTTC. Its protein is CASRPAPGQIGYGYTF.